Below, one T cell receptor beta chain is given with its context. Its matching antigen is unknown. This sample is drawn from a study of cytomegalovirus exposure and HLA in healthy donors. Overall study results and limits: In vitro work confirmed that a few CMV-associated chains recognize CMV antigens. Immune exposure was documented only through CMV serostatus. With high specificity and sensitivity, the classifier reportedly diagnosed cytomegalovirus status. The authors listed some 150 TCR beta chains as cytomegalovirus-associated.

The germline V and J ends were trimmed by 0 bases and 8 bases, with 16 bases remaining between them. The germline gives CDR1 MGHDK, CDR2 SYGVNS. The CDR3 loop spans 15 amino acids. With 60 Vbeta and 13 Jbeta primers, the PCR was carried out. Profiling relied on immunoSEQ multiplex PCR, and the TCRdb table lists in-frame clones only, not all of them. The repertoire has about 94,000 clones, roughly three quarters of them found once; the top ten carry under 0.8%. This receptor was obtained from a woman in her sixties in good health and CMV-seronegative. Specimen: PBMCs. The chain links TRBV25-1 to TRBJ1-2; no definite D call. The CDR3 DNA follows: TGTGCCAGCAGTGAATACTTTGCCATCACGGAGGGCTACACCTTC. Amino acids: CASSEYFAITEGYTF.